Each of the 20 T cell receptor beta chains below was sequenced from the same sample in a study of human T cells and chemical hapten exposure. Documented time point: pre-sensitization, week 0. Sample treatment: therapeutic diphenylcyclopropenone sensitization with weekly scalp DPC. TCRdb redid the calling of the RACE reads with MiXCR, one entry per CDR3 protein. The sample lists a few hundred thousand distinct CDR3 sequences, approximately 5% seen once, with under 9.5% in the top ten. The sequences come from whole blood, collected in connection with sensitization to the hapten diphenylcyclopropenone (DPC). The origin of the receptors is a woman aged 18-29 years with alopecia areata. Some clones in this sample may be carry-over from other donors' samples.

This clonotype was seen a handful of times. The rearrangement uses TRBV6-1 and TRBJ1-1; the match to TRBD1 covers 10 bases. This CDR3 is built from 16 residues. The ends lost 2 bases at V and 6 bases at J; junction bases unmatched: 9. Germline-derived CDR1 and CDR2 are MNHNS and SASEGT. The CDR3 DNA is TGTGCCAGCAGTGAACCCGCGACAGGGGGCTGGTCTGAAGCTTTCTTT. Its translation: CASSEPATGGWSEAFF.

This clonotype was observed a handful of times. This rearrangement joins TRBV12-3 or TRBV12-4 to TRBJ2-1; D ambiguous. The CDR3 has 15 residues. V gave up 4 bases and J gave up 9 bases, with 19 bases separating them. The CDR3 spells CASSSSNRMTSEQFF. In DNA form, the CDR3 reads TGTGCCAGCAGTTCCAGCAACCGGATGACAAGTGAGCAGTTCTTC.

The CDR3 loop is CASSLGVGLRDTQYF. CDR3 DNA: TGTGCCAGCAGTTTGGGGGTGGGTCTGCGGGATACGCAGTATTTT. The chain is built from TRBV6-9 and TRBJ2-3; D tentatively fits TRBD1 or TRBD2 (5 bases each). Germline CDR1 reads MNHGY; CDR2 reads SVAAGI. Trimming stripped 4 bases from V and 6 bases from J, with 17 bases between. The CDR3 loop spans 15 amino acids.

The sample holds many counts of this clonotype. The chain recombines TRBV15 with TRBJ1-4; tentatively, D is TRBD1 (6 bases). The germline CDR1 and CDR2 sequences are LNHNV and YYDKDF (reference sequence). V shed 5 bases and J shed 1 base, with 8 bases lying between them. CDR3 length: 14 residues. The CDR3 protein is CATSLGGTNEKLFF. Here the CDR3 DNA reads TGTGCCACCAGCCTAGGGGGAACTAATGAAAAACTGTTTTTT.

This clonotype has more than one count but fewer than ten. This chain connects TRBV7-2 to TRBJ1-1; 8 positions agree with TRBD1. V shed 2 bases and J 9 bases; nucleotides not matched to a gene: 5. This CDR3 spans 13 amino acids. Germline V gene lookup returns CDR1 SGHTA and CDR2 FQGNSA. The CDR3 sequence is CASSLQGAFQAFF. CDR3 sequence (DNA): TGTGCCAGCAGCTTACAGGGGGCCTTTCAAGCTTTCTTT.

The V and J genes are TRBV7-2 and TRBJ2-5, with a weak D call TRBD2 (6 bases). This CDR3 is built from 13 residues. Trimming removed 8 bases from V and 7 bases from J, with 17 bases in between. CDR1 is SGHTA and CDR2 is FQGNSA in the germline V gene. The CDR3 sequence: CASSGRGAGTQYF. CDR3 in DNA: TGTGCCAGCTCCGGTCGGGGAGCGGGGACCCAGTACTTC.

J is TRBJ1-6 and V is TRBV10-3, with D tentatively TRBD1 (5 bases). This CDR3 contains 14 residues. Looked up from germline, CDR1 is ENHRY and CDR2 is SYGVKD. V shed 6 bases and J shed 8 bases, with 14 bases lying between them. The CDR3 sequence: CAISQGLIDSPLHF. CDR3 sequence (DNA): TGTGCCATCAGCCAGGGCCTGATCGATTCACCCCTCCACTTT.

This clonotype was found many times. This chain uses TRBV5-4 with TRBJ2-3, with a tentative D call TRBD2 (6 bases). The CDR3 extends over 16 amino acids. Germline CDR1 is SGHNT and CDR2 is YYREEE (reference sequence). Trimming pared 3 bases from V and 6 bases from J, leaving 20 bases between. The CDR3 coding sequence is TGTGCCAGCAGCTCTGAAGGGACTCACTCACGCGATACGCAGTATTTT. This gives the protein CASSSEGTHSRDTQYF.

This chain links TRBV28 with TRBJ1-6; D is unclear. Germline CDR1 and CDR2: MDHEN and SYDVKM. The V end lost 8 bases, the J end lost 2 bases, and 13 bases lay between the germline ends. The length of the CDR3 is 15 residues. The CDR3 loop reads CASGVQIPYNSPLHF. The CDR3 nucleotides are TGTGCCAGCGGTGTTCAGATACCCTATAATTCACCCCTCCACTTT.

This clonotype was picked up many times. This chain joins TRBV12-3 or TRBV12-4 and TRBJ2-4; D unresolved. The V end lost 1 base, the J end lost 0 bases, and 10 bases lay between the germline ends. This CDR3 contains 16 residues. DNA of the CDR3: TGTGCCAGCAGTTTAGGTGAACCCTTAGCCAAAAACATTCAGTACTTC. This gives the protein CASSLGEPLAKNIQYF.

This chain uses TRBV7-9 with TRBJ1-6; no clear D. Germline lookup yields CDR1 SEHNR and CDR2 FQNEAQ (reference sequence). Trimming stripped 8 bases from V and 7 bases from J, with 12 bases between. The CDR3 has 13 amino acids. The CDR3 DNA reads as TGTGCCAGCGGGAACCTGCCCAATTCACCCCTCCACTTT. This sequence encodes CASGNLPNSPLHF.

As regards this clonotype: A read error may be the cause here, since a much bigger clone is one base away. The chain carries TRBV3-1 and TRBJ2-3; D unresolved. V was pared by 2 bases and J by 10 bases, with 10 bases between. CDR1 and CDR2 (germline): LGHDT, YNNKEL (reference sequence). There are 12 residues in the CDR3. This CDR3 reads CASSQMASAQYF. CDR3 DNA sequence: TGTGCCAGCAGCCAAATGGCCTCCGCGCAGTATTTT.

This clonotype was seen more than once but under ten times. The chain has TRBV9 and TRBJ1-1; 10 nucleotides align to TRBD1. With V trimmed by 1 base and J by 5 bases, 5 bases remained unmatched. Per the germline V gene, CDR1 is SGDLS and CDR2 is YYNGEE. The CDR3 contains 15 residues. In DNA form, the CDR3 reads TGTGCCAGCAGCGTACAAGGGACAGGGGTAACTGAAGCTTTCTTT. Amino acids: CASSVQGTGVTEAFF.

This clonotype was observed once. The V gene is TRBV20-1, the J gene TRBJ2-3; TRBD2 agrees at 7 bases. Germline V gives CDR1 DFQATT, CDR2 SNEGSKA (reference sequence). This CDR3 has 14 amino acids. V was clipped by 6 bases and J by 0 bases; unmatched bases: 6. This CDR3 is CSATGLKSTDTQYF. The DNA for the CDR3 is TGCAGTGCCACGGGACTAAAGAGCACAGATACGCAGTATTTT.

This clonotype was found many times. CDR3 DNA sequence: TGTGCCAGCAGCCAAGCACTCCGGCAGTTCTTC. Protein: CASSQALRQFF. This chain joins TRBV14 and TRBJ2-1, with no clear D. V dropped 1 base and J dropped 12 bases, with 7 bases sitting between them. Germline V gene data show CDR1 as SGHDN and CDR2 as FVKESK. The CDR3 spans 11 residues.

This clonotype has just a few counts. The chain recombines TRBV29-1 with TRBJ1-2, with D hard to call. This CDR3 is built from 17 residues. The germline V and J ends were trimmed by 6 bases and 4 bases, with 27 bases remaining between them. Germline CDR1 SQVTM, CDR2 ANQGSEA. CDR3 DNA sequence: TGCAGCGTGAACCGCGCTATCCTTCGGGGAGGTAGCTATGGCTACACCTTC. Translating it yields CSVNRAILRGGSYGYTF.

V and J are TRBV4-3 and TRBJ2-3; D remains unclear. V lost 4 bases and J lost 2, with 13 bases in between. The length of the CDR3 is 15 residues. The germline V gene has CDR1 LGHNA and CDR2 YSLEER. CDR3 sequence (DNA): TGCGCCAGCAGCCCCTCGGCCGTACTCACAGATACGCAGTATTTT. Encoded protein: CASSPSAVLTDTQYF.

The gene calls are TRBV6-1 and TRBJ2-7, with 9 bases matching TRBD2. V shed 1 base and J 3 bases; nucleotides not matched to a gene: 4. CDR1 and CDR2 (germline): MNHNS, SASEGT. The CDR3 sequence is 15 residues long. The CDR3 nucleotides read TGTGCCAGCAGTGAAGAGGGTAGCGGGGGCTACGAGCAGTACTTC. Translated, it gives CASSEEGSGGYEQYF.

This clonotype was seen many times. The genes are TRBV11-2 and TRBJ2-7; TRBD1 agrees at 8 bases. Per the germline V gene, CDR1 is SGHAT and CDR2 is FQNNGV. Trimming took 5 bases from V and 9 from J; bases not matched to a gene: 9. CDR3 size: 13 residues. CDR3 region: CASSPSGQGRQYF. The CDR3 nucleotides are TGTGCCAGCAGCCCTTCCGGACAGGGAAGGCAGTACTTC.

V and J are TRBV7-9 and TRBJ2-7; D tentatively reads TRBD1 or TRBD2 (5 bases each). Germline values: CDR1 SEHNR, CDR2 FQNEAQ (reference sequence). This CDR3 has 16 amino acids. Trimming cost V 5 bases and J 6 bases, with 23 bases left between them. CDR3 region: CASSPGAGMTSSEQYF. The CDR3 region has the DNA TGTGCCAGCAGCCCCGGGGCAGGGATGACGTCTAGCGAGCAGTACTTC.